What follows describes a single T cell receptor (beta chain). Its antigen target is currently unknown. The record has no base qualities; no much larger clone is one base away. Thawed unstimulated PBMCs were stained for CD3, CD4 and CD8 and FACS-sorted into CD3+CD4+ and CD3+CD8+ populations. All 8 studied subjects were randomized to withdrawal of immunosuppression. The Qiagen DNeasy Blood and Tissue Kit was used for genomic DNA isolation. High-throughput TCRbeta CDR3 sequencing of frozen genomic DNA was performed by immunoSEQ, including PCR amplification, mapping, bias correction and internal controls. Per the source publication's procedure: Productive rearrangements were kept, and unique TCRbeta sequences were defined by CDR3 nucleotide sequence plus V and J gene. For a sequence to be called donor-reactive, it needed a frequency of at least 0.01% and at least 5-fold expansion in CFSE-low cells compared with unstimulated pre-transplant cells. Minimum frequency thresholds were set for each subject based on the unstimulated sample with the lowest template count, ensuring at least 90% detection power. Jensen-Shannon divergence between the top 1000 TCRbeta sequences after and before transplant was used to measure repertoire turnover. Two-sided Fisher's exact tests were used to test for changes in the detection of donor-reactive sequences. TCRdb stores this immuneACCESS table with in-frame sequences only. Part of the clones is absent; in the studies checked, under half of the shortfall reflects unresolved V genes, and no reason is known for the rest. V and J calls and clone size follow that table, whereas D and trimming were derived from the DNA. A total of 50,000 or so clones appear in this sample, more than 65% of them only once. The ten largest clones add up to 9.9% of the sample.

The record originates from a study of T cell clones after liver transplantation (dated by TCRdb to between 2018 and 2020). A note on the overall study: Samples were obtained from ITN030ST, a randomized trial in which withdrawal of immunosuppression was attempted within 2 years of liver transplantation. Donor-reactive T cell clones were identified by TCRbeta sequencing after a pre-transplant mixed lymphocyte reaction and then tracked in post-transplant blood. Third party-reactive TCRbeta sequences from pre-transplant MLRs were also identified as an antigen-independent comparator for donor-reactive sequences. Three of the eight recipients were HCV-positive; the others were transplanted for non-autoimmune, non-viral indications. No induction therapy was given to the subjects, and standard immunosuppression was administered until randomization at 12-24 months post-transplant. Tolerance was defined as complete immunosuppression withdrawal for at least one year with no rise in liver enzymes beyond twice the upper limit of normal. Blood samples were collected pre-transplant, pre-randomization before withdrawal, and post-randomization after either complete withdrawal or failed withdrawal. The studied cohort comprised 8 liver transplant recipients, 3 classified as tolerant and 5 as non-tolerant. The full study reports these points: In a couple of subjects, low numbers of available donor cells limited the measurable donor-reactive repertoire. The decline in donor-reactive sequences exceeded the decline in third party-reactive sequences, suggesting partial antigen-specific deletion that was unrelated to withdrawal success. The conclusions were preliminary, being limited by small, heterogeneous patient numbers and by non-standardized post-transplant time points. In 5 of 8 subjects, regardless of tolerance or HCV status, circulating donor-reactive CD4 TCRbeta sequences dropped significantly post-transplant. Because allograft tissue specimens were not available, migration of donor-reactive T cells into the graft, rather than deletion, may have occurred. When repertoire turnover was accounted for, significantly reduced detection of donor-reactive sequences was found in 7 of 8 subjects for CD4 and in 8 of 8 subjects for CD8.

The CDR3 spans 14 residues, from the cysteine through the phenylalanine. Only the CDR3 DNA is retained, 42 bases long and in frame from the first base. V is cut back by 2 bases and J by 3 bases, with 2 bases in the junction unmatched. CDR1 and CDR2 were assigned from the germline V gene (reference sequence) as LNHDA and SQIVND. The receptor's source is a human patient who received a liver transplant. Some T cells may be donor cells from the graft after a transplant. This sample comprised CD4+ T cells from blood, obtained around 54 months after liver transplant. The chain is assembled from TRBV19 and TRBJ2-7; 9 of the junction bases match TRBD1. The CDR3 region reads CASSITGGVYEQYF. The DNA reads TGTGCCAGTAGTATAACAGGGGGCGTCTACGAGCAGTACTTC.